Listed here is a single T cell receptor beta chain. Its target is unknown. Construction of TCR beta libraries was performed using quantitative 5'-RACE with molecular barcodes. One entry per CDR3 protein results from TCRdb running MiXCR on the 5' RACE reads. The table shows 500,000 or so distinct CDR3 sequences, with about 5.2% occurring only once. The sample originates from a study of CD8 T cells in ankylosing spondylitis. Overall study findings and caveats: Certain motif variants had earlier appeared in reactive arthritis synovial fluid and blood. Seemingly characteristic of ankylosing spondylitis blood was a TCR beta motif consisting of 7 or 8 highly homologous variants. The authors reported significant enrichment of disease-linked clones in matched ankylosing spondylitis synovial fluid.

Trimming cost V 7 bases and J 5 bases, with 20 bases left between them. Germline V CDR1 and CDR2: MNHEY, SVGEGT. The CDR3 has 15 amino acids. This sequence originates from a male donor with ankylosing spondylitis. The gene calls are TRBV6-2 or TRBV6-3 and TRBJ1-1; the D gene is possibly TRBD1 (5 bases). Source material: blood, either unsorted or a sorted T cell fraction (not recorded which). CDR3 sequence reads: CASTRGPGRRTEAFF. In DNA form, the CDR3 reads TGTGCCAGCACGCGTGGGCCGGGACGTAGGACTGAAGCTTTCTTT.